Listed below are T cell receptor beta chains from one sample, sequenced in a study of HIV-infected patients and healthy controls. Each CDR3 protein gets one entry after TCRdb re-called the 5' RACE reads with MiXCR. Among approximately 64,000 distinct CDR3 sequences listed, 15% to 20% were seen once. The sample comprised CD4+ T cells from blood. These TCRs come from a human donor in good health. The CDR3 runs from the conserved cysteine through the conserved F or W. Fields, in order: J gene, clone size, D gene, V gene, CDR3 DNA, CDR3 protein. The D gene is left open where the match is weak. Size values are once, few and many counts, or a class for expanded clones, and some rows have none.

>TRBJ2-3|-|TRBD2|TRBV7-8
TGTGCCAGCAGCTTAGCCGGGACTAGCGGGGGCACAGATACGCAGTATTTT
CASSLAGTSGGTDTQYF
>TRBJ1-2|many|-|TRBV7-9
TGTGCCAGCAGCTTAAGTTTTCGCGAGGGGAACTATGGCTACACCTTC
CASSLSFREGNYGYTF
>TRBJ2-3|-|TRBD1|TRBV5-1
TGCGCCAGCAGCAGCACCGGGACAGTGGATACGCAGTATTTT
CASSSTGTVDTQYF
>TRBJ1-1|few|-|TRBV19
TGTGCCAGTAGTAGGGCCAGGTTGAACACTGAAGCTTTCTTT
CASSRARLNTEAFF
>TRBJ2-4|many|-|TRBV24-1
TGTGCCACCAGTGATGGAGGAGACAAAAACATTCAGTACTTC
CATSDGGDKNIQYF
>TRBJ2-1|-|-|TRBV20-1
TGCAGTGCTAGAGATCCCCTTGGTGCCCAGTACAATGAGCAGTTCTTC
CSARDPLGAQYNEQFF
>TRBJ1-6|-|-|TRBV7-9
TGTGCCAGCAGGGCCCAGGGAGGGCCGAATTCACCCCTCCACTTT
CASRAQGGPNSPLHF
>TRBJ2-7|-|-|TRBV7-2
TGTGCCAGCAGCATAGGACAGTCTAGATCCTACGAGCAGTACTTC
CASSIGQSRSYEQYF
>TRBJ2-7|many|-|TRBV10-2
TGCGCCAGCAGTGTCGGGGGGCCCTACGAGCAGTACTTC
CASSVGGPYEQYF
>TRBJ1-1|few|-|TRBV12-3/TRBV12-4
TGTGCCAGCAGTTTTCCGAATTCTAACGCTGAAGCTTTCTTT
CASSFPNSNAEAFF
>TRBJ1-6|few|-|TRBV5-5
TGTGCCAGCAGCTTGGTACAGGGAAGAAATTCACCCCTCCACTTT
CASSLVQGRNSPLHF
>TRBJ2-3|many|-|TRBV7-2
TGTGCCAGCAGCCACCGGGACCATAGCACAGATACGCAGTATTTT
CASSHRDHSTDTQYF
>TRBJ1-2|few|-|TRBV5-1
TGCGCCAGCAGCTTGGCCAGCGAAGGCTACACCTTC
CASSLASEGYTF
>TRBJ1-2|many|-|TRBV29-1
TGCAGCGTTGCCGGATCTAACTATGGCTACACCTTC
CSVAGSNYGYTF
>TRBJ2-2|-|-|TRBV7-3
TGTGCCAGCAGCCCCTCACCCGGGCCCACCGGGGAGCTGTTTTTT
CASSPSPGPTGELFF
>TRBJ1-1|few|-|TRBV6-5
TGTGCCAGCAGTTACTCGGGGGGGGCTAGAACTGAAGCTTTCTTT
CASSYSGGARTEAFF
>TRBJ2-2|few|TRBD1|TRBV19
TGTGCCAGTAATATGGGACAGGGCTTATTTCGTGGCGCCGGGGAGCTGTTTTTT
CASNMGQGLFRGAGELFF